This record concerns one T cell receptor beta chain sequence. It is unclear where the CDR3 begins or ends on the DNA, so no DNA is shown, and the CDR3 is as TCRdb lists it. Germline lookup yields CDR1 SGHDT and CDR2 YYEEEE. Termini included, the CDR3 measures 15 amino acids. Original analysis: Junction-only immunoSEQ sequences carried no quality scores, so filtering differed. Some clones are missing from TCRdb's copy, which holds only in-frame ones; the method was immunoSEQ multiplex PCR. The V and J calls and clone size are taken from that table; D and trimming were inferred from the DNA. The data contain 550,000 to 800,000 clones, 90% of them singletons. This record comes from a study of shared clonotypes between healthy human individuals.

The sequence derives from a man between 18 and 29 years old in good health. Some clones in this sample may be carry-over from other donors' samples. V gene TRBV5-6 combines with J gene TRBJ1-2; no DNA check was done on the table's D call, TRBD1. Sequenced input: memory CD8+ T cells from PBMCs. Subset in this sample: CD45RO+ cells pooled with CCR7-negative TemRA cells. The CDR3 loop is CASSFSLDIKSGYTF.